This TCR beta chain comes out of a study of cytomegalovirus exposure and HLA in healthy donors (dated 2017 in TCRdb). Describing the broader study: In an earlier analysis of approximately 500 of the donors, roughly 300 Gb of sequence data and just under 120 million unique TCR beta sequences from about 180 million T cells were reported. Donor age, sex, ethnicity and CMV serostatus were compiled alongside the repertoire data. HLA typing included class I and class II loci at four-digit resolution. High-throughput TCR immunosequencing, statistical association of individual TCRs with disease status, and machine learning were combined to predict cytomegalovirus infection status. The aim of the study was to test whether cataloging public T cell receptors could identify signatures of past pathogen exposure. The study used immunosequencing to profile the T cell repertoires of 666 subjects and linked those repertoires to cytomegalovirus serostatus. Roughly 310 gigabases of sequencing data and tens of millions of unique TCR sequences were included in an early release covering around 650 HLA-typed donors. The number of typed donors differed by locus: about 629-630 for A, B, C, DRB1 and DQB1; approximately 520 for DQA1; 606 for DPA1; and around 450 for DPB1. Of the 300 to 500 genotyped donors, approximately 80% were placed in the genetic ancestry cluster associated with self-reported Caucasian donors. All discovery cohort repertoires had been generated using a single sequencing platform. An earlier analysis of around 640 of the donors used high-throughput TCR beta sequencing to judge whether each TCR beta V gene segment behaved as functional or pseudogenic. A later analysis re-analyzed previously published TCR beta repertoires from approximately 670 donors and added high-resolution HLA genotyping to study TCR occurrence patterns. In the later analysis, no new phenotypic data were used to find candidate immune exposures; instead, reliance was placed on TCR beta sequences and their occurrence across donors. Along with the roughly 610-subject first cohort, a separate validation cohort of around 120 different subjects was used. Across under 500 genotyped donors of the cohort, an average of approximately 220,000 unique TCR beta nucleotide sequences per donor were sequenced, and around 19% of those sequences were non-productive. A later genetic analysis used genome-wide SNP genotypes for about 60% of the 666 donors, treating that subset as a discovery cohort. Five DR-DQ haplotypes were treated as single units for association and clustering because of strong linkage in the cohort. Study-wide findings and limitations: Because HLA typing was missing for some donors at each locus, association tests included only the typed subset. The study listed 150 to 200 TCR beta chains as associated with cytomegalovirus. In an earlier analysis of a few hundred of the donors, most TCR beta V segments were observed in productive rearrangements about 87% or about 30% of the time, broadly matching IMGT annotations. Linkage disequilibrium might explain the correlated functional status among segregating V segments, but an unknown experimental factor could not be ruled out. Some IMGT-functional V segments, including TRBV6-2 and TRBV6-3, could not be told apart with the 87-base-pair reads, so those segments were excluded. A few of the identified cytomegalovirus-associated TCR beta chains were confirmed in vitro to be specific for cytomegalovirus antigens. Most CMV-associated TCR beta chains appeared to be HLA-restricted in a later analysis, and the HLA associations seemed to be driven largely by CMV exposure. The presence/absence analyses assumed that sequencing depth was roughly uniform across donors, and that assumption may not be true. A later analysis associated approximately 17,000 TCR beta sequences with specific HLA alleles at a false discovery rate of 0.05. Cytomegalovirus status was reported to be diagnosed by the classifier with high specificity and sensitivity in both the original and validation cohorts. Immune exposure information for the cohort was limited to CMV serostatus. Because counts were too low, approximately 18 rarely observed V segments, including chromosome 9 orphons, were excluded from the earlier analysis of a few hundred of the donors. Assigning TCR associations to individual alleles was difficult when HLA alleles, especially DR and DQ, strongly co-occurred. According to the authors, the approach could potentially be generalized to other disease states and immunological phenotypes. In a later analysis, HLA-associated TCR beta chains were found to be more clonally expanded and to have lower generation probabilities than equally common non-associated chains. According to a later analysis, TCR association rates differed among HLA loci, with DRB1 alleles showing the most associated TCRs and HLA-C alleles showing the fewest. A cluster of highly shared sequence variants was judged likely to be a technical artifact of the sequencing pipeline. Only TCR beta chains were sequenced in this cohort, and the absence of alpha or paired-chain data limited detectable features. Compared with the roughly 710-donor mean, donors in an Asian-associated ancestry cluster had fewer N-insertions in productive TCRs, according to a later genetic analysis. A further reported finding was that TCR beta sequences accurately predicted the HLA-A and HLA-B alleles for most subjects in the first cohort. Most TCR sequences were seen in very few donors, while some public TCRs were found in many individuals. V-gene and J-gene trimming of TCR beta chains was associated with a missense DCLRE1C variant in a later genetic analysis, and the association was replicated in an independent cohort. A later analysis reported that several top co-occurrence clusters appeared linked to parvovirus B19, influenza, CMV and Epstein-Barr virus.

Measured from the cysteine to the phenylalanine, the CDR3 is 13 residues long. The CDR3 DNA has 39 bases and is translated from base 1. CDR1 MNHEY and CDR2 SMNVEV are derived from the germline V gene (reference sequence). V is clipped by 5 bases and J by 1 base, and the sequence between their germline boundaries is 7 bases long. In total, just over 650 healthy bone marrow donors made up the cohort. At the time of sampling, every cohort member was nominally healthy, though immune exposures that went unrecorded were likely present. The donor was CMV seronegative and belonged to the group of more than 300 seronegative cohort members. Every donor gave a peripheral blood sample, and the peripheral blood mononuclear cells from that sample were used for TCR beta sequencing. The Qiagen DNeasy Blood Extraction Kit was used to extract genomic DNA from the blood cell samples. Library prep was done by the immunoSEQ multiplex PCR assay. A mixture of 60 forward primers for TCR Vbeta segments and 13 reverse primers for TCR Jbeta segments was used in the multiplex PCR. The CDR3 region of rearranged TCR beta genes was amplified from genomic DNA by a multiplex PCR assay. On the Illumina HiSeq System, the amplified TCR beta libraries were sequenced as 87-base-pair reads. As for the original processing: Across the 666 repertoires, a later analysis counted tens of millions of unique TCR beta chains, approximately 10 million of which were shared by at least two donors. To remove PCR and sequencing errors, raw reads were error-corrected and collapsed into unique sequences using a nearest-neighbor algorithm that merged closely related sequences. V, D and J gene segments were assigned by aligning CDR3 sequences to IMGT reference sequences. For a sequence to be retained, at least a six-nucleotide match to both a V gene segment and a J gene segment was required. Rearrangements were classified as productive when the CDR3 lacked stop codons and remained in frame with V and J, and all other rearrangements were classified as non-productive. Following IMGT convention, CDR3 was defined as the stretch from the second conserved V-encoded cysteine up to the conserved J-encoded phenylalanine. The earlier analysis of some 580 of the donors excluded any sequence lacking an unambiguous match to a single V gene segment. An earlier analysis of 500 to 600 of the donors classified V segments as functional when productive rearrangements were above 56.7% and as segregating when the standard deviation between donors was above 5%. To diagnose cytomegalovirus status from the catalog of TCR beta chain sequences, a statistical classification framework was built. In a later analysis, V and J genes were assigned by comparing TCR nucleotide sequences against IMGT/GENE-DB human TR gene sequences. In a later analysis, CDR3 sequences and most-parsimonious VDJ recombination scenarios were assigned using the TCRdist pipeline. In a later analysis, each TCR beta chain was defined by its CDR3 amino acid sequence together with its V-gene family, and reads without a unique V-gene family were excluded. As a way to deal with suspected cross-contamination and a sequencing artifact, a later analysis dropped hundreds of nucleotide sequences that were highly shared and had low generation probability. For each public chain, a later analysis derived a clonal expansion index from normalized ranks of inferred template counts within each repertoire. Generation probabilities in a later analysis came from a VDJ recombination model fitted to out-of-frame rearrangements, and those results were checked against IGoR. In a later analysis, hypergeometric tests were used to score TCR-TCR, TCR-HLA and TCR-CMV co-occurrence, with a repertoire-size bias correction applied to TCR pairs. In a later analysis, false discovery rates were estimated by permuting HLA or CMV assignments 20 times. In a later analysis, co-occurring TCRs were grouped using DBSCAN, with TCRdist sequence similarity added in when clustering inside HLA-allele-positive subsets. Co-occurrence clustering excluded repertoires with fewer than 30,000 or more than 120,000 public chains, plus five with anomalous nucleotide sharing. What TCRdb holds here is the immuneACCESS table cut down to in-frame rearrangements. Part of the clones is not present; checked against another copy, under half of the missing clones reflect an unresolved V gene, and the others are unexplained. D and trimming were read from the DNA, whereas the V and J calls and clone size are those reported in that table. The sample has under 150,000 clones on record. The ten largest account for less than 3.5% of the sample.

On this clone: The target of this receptor is not known.

Rearrangement joined TRBV27 to TRBJ2-3; confidence is insufficient to name the D gene. Sample: PBMCs. This sequence was found in a middle-aged man in good health and CMV-seronegative. The DNA sequence is as follows: TGTGCCAGCAGTCAATCCCGCACAGATACGCAGTATTTT. This encodes CASSQSRTDTQYF.